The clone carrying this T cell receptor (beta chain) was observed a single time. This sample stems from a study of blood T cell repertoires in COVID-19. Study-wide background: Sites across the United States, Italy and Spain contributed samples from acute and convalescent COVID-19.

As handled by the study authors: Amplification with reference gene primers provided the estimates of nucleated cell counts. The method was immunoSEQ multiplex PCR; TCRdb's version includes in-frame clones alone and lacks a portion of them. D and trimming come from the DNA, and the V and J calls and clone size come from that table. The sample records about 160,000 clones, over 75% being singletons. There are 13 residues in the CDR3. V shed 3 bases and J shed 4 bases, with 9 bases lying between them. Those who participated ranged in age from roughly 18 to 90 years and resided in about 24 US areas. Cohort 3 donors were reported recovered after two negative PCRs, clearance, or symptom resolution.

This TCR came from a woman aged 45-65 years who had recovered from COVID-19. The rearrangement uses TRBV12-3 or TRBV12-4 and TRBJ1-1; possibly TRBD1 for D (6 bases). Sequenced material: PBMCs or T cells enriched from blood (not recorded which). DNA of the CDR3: TGTGCCAGCAGTTTTCAACAGGGCACTGAAGCTTTCTTT. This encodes CASSFQQGTEAFF.